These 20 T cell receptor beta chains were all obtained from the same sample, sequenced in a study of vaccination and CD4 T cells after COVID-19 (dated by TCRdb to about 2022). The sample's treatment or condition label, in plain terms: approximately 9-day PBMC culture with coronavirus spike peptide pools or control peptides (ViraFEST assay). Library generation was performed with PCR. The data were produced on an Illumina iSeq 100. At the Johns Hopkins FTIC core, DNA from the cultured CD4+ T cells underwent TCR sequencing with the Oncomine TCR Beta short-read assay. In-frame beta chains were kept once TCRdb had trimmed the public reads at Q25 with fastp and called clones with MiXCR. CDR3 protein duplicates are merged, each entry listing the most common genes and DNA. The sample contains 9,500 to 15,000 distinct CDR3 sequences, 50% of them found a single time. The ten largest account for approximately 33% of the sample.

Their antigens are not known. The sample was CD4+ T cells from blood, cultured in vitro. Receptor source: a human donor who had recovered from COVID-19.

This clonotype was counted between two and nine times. The CDR3 spells CASRGSRDKHFYEQYF. The CDR3 DNA sequence: TGTGCCAGCAGGGGGAGCCGGGACAAACACTTTTACGAGCAGTACTTC. The genes are TRBV6-1 and TRBJ2-7, with a tentative D call TRBD1 (6 bases). The CDR3 is 16 amino acids. Looked up from germline, CDR1 is MNHNS and CDR2 is SASEGT. V lost 6 bases and J 4 bases, leaving 22 bases between the germline ends.

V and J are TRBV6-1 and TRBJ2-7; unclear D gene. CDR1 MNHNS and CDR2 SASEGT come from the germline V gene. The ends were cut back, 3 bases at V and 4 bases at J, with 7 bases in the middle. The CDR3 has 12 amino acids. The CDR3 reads CASSDPVYEQYF. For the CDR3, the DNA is TGTGCCAGCAGTGACCCAGTTTACGAGCAGTACTTC.

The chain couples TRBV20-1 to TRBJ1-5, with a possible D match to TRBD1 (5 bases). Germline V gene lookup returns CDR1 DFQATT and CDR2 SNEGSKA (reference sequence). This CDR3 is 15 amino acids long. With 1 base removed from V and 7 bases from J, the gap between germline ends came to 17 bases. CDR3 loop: CSARVEGWQGQPQHF. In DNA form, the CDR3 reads TGCAGTGCTAGAGTCGAAGGGTGGCAGGGCCAGCCCCAGCATTTT.

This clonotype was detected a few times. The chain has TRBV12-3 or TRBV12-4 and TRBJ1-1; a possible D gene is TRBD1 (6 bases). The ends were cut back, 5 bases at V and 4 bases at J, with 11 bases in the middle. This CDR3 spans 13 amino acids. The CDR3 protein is CASSSRGGTEAFF. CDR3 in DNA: TGTGCCAGCAGTAGCAGGGGAGGCACTGAAGCTTTCTTT.

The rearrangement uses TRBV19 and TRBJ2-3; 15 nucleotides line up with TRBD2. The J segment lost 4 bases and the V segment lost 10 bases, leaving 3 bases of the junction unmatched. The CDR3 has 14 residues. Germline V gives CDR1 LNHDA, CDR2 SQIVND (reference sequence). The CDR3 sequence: CATRTSGGADTQYF. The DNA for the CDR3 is TGTGCCACGCGGACTAGCGGGGGGGCAGATACGCAGTATTTT.

The CDR3 loop reads CAWVPGGAWGFVQYF. The CDR3 DNA is TGTGCCTGGGTTCCCGGGGGGGCATGGGGTTTCGTGCAGTATTTT. The chain employs TRBV30 and TRBJ2-3, with 8 bases aligning to TRBD2. The CDR3 contains 15 residues. The germline gives CDR1 GTSNPN, CDR2 SVGIG (reference sequence). V was pared by 5 bases and J by 11 bases, with 18 bases of the junction left unmatched.

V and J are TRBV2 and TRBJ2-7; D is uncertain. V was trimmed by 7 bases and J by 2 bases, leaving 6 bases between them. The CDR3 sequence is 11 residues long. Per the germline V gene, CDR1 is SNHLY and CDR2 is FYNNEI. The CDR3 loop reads CASKDPYEQYF. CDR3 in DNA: TGTGCCAGCAAGGACCCCTACGAGCAGTACTTC. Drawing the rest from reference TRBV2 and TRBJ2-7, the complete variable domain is EPEVTQTPSHQVTQMGQEVILRCVPISNHLYFYWYRQILGQKVEFLVSFYNNEISEKSEIFDDQFSVERPDGSNFTLKIRSTKLEDSAMYFCASKDPYEQYFGPGTRLTVT.

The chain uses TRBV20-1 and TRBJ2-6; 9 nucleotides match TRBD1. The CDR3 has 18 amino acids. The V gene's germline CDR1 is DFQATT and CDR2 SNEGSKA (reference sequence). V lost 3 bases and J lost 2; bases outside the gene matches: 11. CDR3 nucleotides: TGCAGTGCTAGCCTTTGGACAGGGGTAACCGCTGGGGCCAACGTCCTGACTTTC. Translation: CSASLWTGVTAGANVLTF.

Written as DNA, the CDR3 is TGTGCCAGCATGTCGGGAGGAGCGGGGGGCCCCGTGCAGTATTTT. Protein: CASMSGGAGGPVQYF. The genes are TRBV6-1 and TRBJ2-3; TRBD2 aligns across 9 bases. This CDR3 comprises 15 residues. The J segment lost 11 bases and the V segment lost 7 bases, leaving 16 bases of the junction unmatched. Germline CDR1 MNHNS, CDR2 SASEGT.

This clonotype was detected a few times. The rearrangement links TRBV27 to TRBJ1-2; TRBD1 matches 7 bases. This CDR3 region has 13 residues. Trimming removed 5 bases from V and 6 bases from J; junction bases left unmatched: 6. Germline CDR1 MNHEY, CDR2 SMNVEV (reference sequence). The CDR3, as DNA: TGTGCCAGCAGTCGACAGGGACGGGATGGCTACACCTTC. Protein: CASSRQGRDGYTF.

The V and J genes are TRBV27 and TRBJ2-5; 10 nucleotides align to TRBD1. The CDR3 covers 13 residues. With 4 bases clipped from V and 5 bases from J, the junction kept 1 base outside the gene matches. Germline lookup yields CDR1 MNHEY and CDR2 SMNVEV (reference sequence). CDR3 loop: CASSWDRGETQYF. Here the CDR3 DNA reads TGTGCCAGCAGTTGGGACAGGGGTGAGACCCAGTACTTC.

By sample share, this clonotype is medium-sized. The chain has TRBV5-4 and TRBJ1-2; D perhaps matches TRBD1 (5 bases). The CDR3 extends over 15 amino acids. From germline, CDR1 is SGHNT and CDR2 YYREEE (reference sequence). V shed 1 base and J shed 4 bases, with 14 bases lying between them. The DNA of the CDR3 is TGTGCCAGCAGCTTGTCACAGGAGAAGGGCTATGGCTACACCTTC. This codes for CASSLSQEKGYGYTF.

The CDR3 here is CATGRGGSTYEQYF. CDR3 in DNA: TGTGCCACTGGAAGGGGGGGGTCTACCTACGAGCAGTACTTC. The chain uses TRBV15 and TRBJ2-7; D is perhaps TRBD2 (7 bases). V was trimmed by 9 bases and J by 2 bases, leaving 17 bases between them. The germline V gene encodes CDR1 LNHNV and CDR2 YYDKDF (reference sequence). The CDR3 totals 14 residues.

The CDR3 is CASSFKQANQPQHF. CDR3 DNA sequence: TGTGCCAGCAGTTTTAAACAGGCCAATCAGCCCCAGCATTTT. The gene calls are TRBV12-3 or TRBV12-4 and TRBJ1-5, with a tentative D call TRBD1 (5 bases). Trimming shortened V by 3 bases and J by 3 bases, and 9 bases separated the two germline ends. The CDR3 runs to 14 residues.

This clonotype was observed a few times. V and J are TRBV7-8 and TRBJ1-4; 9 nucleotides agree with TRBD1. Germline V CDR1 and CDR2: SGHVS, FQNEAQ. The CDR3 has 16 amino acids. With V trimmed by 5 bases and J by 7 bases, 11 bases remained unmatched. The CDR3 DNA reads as TGTGCCAGCAGCCCACGGAGGGGACAGGGACGTGAAAAACTGTTTTTT. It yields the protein CASSPRRGQGREKLFF.

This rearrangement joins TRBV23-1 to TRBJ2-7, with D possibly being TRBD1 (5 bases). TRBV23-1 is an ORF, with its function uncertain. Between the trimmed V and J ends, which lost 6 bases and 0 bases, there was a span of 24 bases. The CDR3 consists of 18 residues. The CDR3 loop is CASSLRLPRQWGSYEQYF. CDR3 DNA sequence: TGCGCCAGCAGCCTCCGGCTCCCACGACAGTGGGGCTCCTACGAGCAGTACTTC.

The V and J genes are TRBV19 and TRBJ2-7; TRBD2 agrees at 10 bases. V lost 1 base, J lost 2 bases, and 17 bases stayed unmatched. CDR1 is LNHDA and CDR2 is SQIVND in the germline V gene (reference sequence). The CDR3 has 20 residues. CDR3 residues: CASSIGSGWLAGDHTYEQYF. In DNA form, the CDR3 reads TGTGCCAGTAGTATAGGGTCCGGGTGGCTAGCGGGGGATCATACCTACGAGCAGTACTTC.

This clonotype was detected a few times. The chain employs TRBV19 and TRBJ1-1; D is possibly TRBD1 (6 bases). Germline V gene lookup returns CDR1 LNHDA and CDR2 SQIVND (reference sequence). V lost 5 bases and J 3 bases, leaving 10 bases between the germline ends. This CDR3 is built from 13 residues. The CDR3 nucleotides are TGTGCCAGTAGTTTACAGGGCCACACTGAAGCTTTCTTT. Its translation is CASSLQGHTEAFF.

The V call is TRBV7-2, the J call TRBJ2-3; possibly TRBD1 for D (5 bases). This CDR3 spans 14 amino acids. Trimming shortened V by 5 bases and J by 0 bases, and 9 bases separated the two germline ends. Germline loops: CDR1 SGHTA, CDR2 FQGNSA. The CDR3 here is CASSRQSSTDTQYF. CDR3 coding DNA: TGTGCCAGCAGCCGACAGTCTAGCACAGATACGCAGTATTTT. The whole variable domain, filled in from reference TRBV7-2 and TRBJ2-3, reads GAGVSQSPSNKVTEKGKDVELRCDPISGHTALYWYRQSLGQGLEFLIYFQGNSAPDKSGLPSDRFSAERTGGSVSTLTIQRTQQEDSAVYLCASSRQSSTDTQYFGPGTRLTVL.

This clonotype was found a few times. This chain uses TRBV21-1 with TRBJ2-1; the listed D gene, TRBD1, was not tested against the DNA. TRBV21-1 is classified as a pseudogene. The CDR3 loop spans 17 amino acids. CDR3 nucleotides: TGTGCCAGCAGCAGAGAGCGTTTGAGGGACGCTTACAATGAGCAGTTCTTC. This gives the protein CASSRERLRDAYNEQFF.